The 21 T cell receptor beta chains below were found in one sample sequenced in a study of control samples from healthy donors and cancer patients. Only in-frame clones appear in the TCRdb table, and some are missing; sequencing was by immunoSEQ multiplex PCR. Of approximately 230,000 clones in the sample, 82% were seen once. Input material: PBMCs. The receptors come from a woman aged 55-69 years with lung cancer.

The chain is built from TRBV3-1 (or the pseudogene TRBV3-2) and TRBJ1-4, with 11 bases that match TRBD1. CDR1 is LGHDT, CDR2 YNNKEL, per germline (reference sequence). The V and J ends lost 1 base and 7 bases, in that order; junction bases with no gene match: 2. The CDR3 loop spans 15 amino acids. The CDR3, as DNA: TGTGCCAGCAGCCAAGGGGGACAGGGGGGTGAAAAACTGTTTTTT. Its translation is CASSQGGQGGEKLFF.

CDR3 nucleotide sequence: TGTGCCAGTAGTGTAGGGACAGTGGCTGAAGCTTTCTTT. It translates to CASSVGTVAEAFF. The J gene is TRBJ1-1, the V gene TRBV19; 7 bases are a match to TRBD1. Per germline, CDR1 LNHDA and CDR2 SQIVND (reference sequence). The CDR3 sequence is 13 residues long. V trimming: 5 bases; J trimming: 6 bases; junction bases outside the gene matches: 6.

The CDR3 DNA is TGTGCCAGCAGCATGACCGGGGGACACACCATATATTTT. Its translation: CASSMTGGHTIYF. This chain joins TRBV7-8 and TRBJ1-3, with D possibly matching TRBD1 (5 bases). Per the germline V gene, CDR1 is SGHVS and CDR2 is FQNEAQ. The germline V and J ends were trimmed by 5 bases and 8 bases, with 13 bases remaining between them. The CDR3 covers 13 residues.

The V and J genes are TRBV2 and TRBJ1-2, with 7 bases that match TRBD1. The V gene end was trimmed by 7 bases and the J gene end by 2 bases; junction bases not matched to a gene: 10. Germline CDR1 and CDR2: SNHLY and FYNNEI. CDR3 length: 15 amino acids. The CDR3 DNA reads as TGTGCCAGCACGACCTATACAGGGGCCAACTATGGCTACACCTTC. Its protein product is CASTTYTGANYGYTF.

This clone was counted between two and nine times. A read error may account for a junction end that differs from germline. In nucleotides, the CDR3 is TGTGCCAGCAGTGACTCAGGGGGAGGCCAGCCCCAGCATTTT. This sequence encodes CASSDSGGGQPQHF. J is TRBJ1-5 and V is TRBV6-5; 7 positions agree with TRBD1. The CDR3 loop spans 14 amino acids. Germline assignment: CDR1 MNHEY and CDR2 SVGAGI.

This CDR3 is CAIRTGRTEAFF. CDR3 sequence (DNA): TGTGCCATCCGGACAGGGAGAACTGAAGCTTTCTTT. The chain combines TRBV12-3 or TRBV12-4 with TRBJ1-1; 8 nucleotides line up with TRBD1. The CDR3 sequence is 12 residues long. V was clipped by 10 bases and J by 5 bases; unmatched bases: 6.

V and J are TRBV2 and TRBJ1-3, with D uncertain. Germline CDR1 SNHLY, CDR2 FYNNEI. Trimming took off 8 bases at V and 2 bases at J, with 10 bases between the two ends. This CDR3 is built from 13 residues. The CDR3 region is CASQVGAGNTIYF. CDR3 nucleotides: TGTGCCAGCCAGGTCGGGGCTGGAAACACCATATATTTT.

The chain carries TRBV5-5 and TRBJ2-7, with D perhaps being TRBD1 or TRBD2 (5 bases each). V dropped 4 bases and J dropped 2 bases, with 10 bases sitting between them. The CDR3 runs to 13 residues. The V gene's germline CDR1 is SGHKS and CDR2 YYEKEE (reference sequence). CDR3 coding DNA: TGTGCCAGCAGCCCGGGGCAGCCCTACGAGCAGTACTTC. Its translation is CASSPGQPYEQYF.

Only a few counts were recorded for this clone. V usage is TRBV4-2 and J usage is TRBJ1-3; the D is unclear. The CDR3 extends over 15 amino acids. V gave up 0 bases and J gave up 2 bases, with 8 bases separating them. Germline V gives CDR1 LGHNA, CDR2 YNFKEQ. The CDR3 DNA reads TGTGCCAGCAGCCAAGAGAGGAGGGCTGGAAACACCATATATTTT. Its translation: CASSQERRAGNTIYF.

This chain's CDR3 is CASSSPFNSGGAADTQYF. CDR3 nucleotide sequence: TGTGCCAGCAGCTCACCCTTTAATAGCGGGGGGGCGGCAGATACGCAGTATTTT. The J gene is TRBJ2-3, the V gene TRBV7-9, with 11 bases that match TRBD2. Trimming removed 4 bases from V and 4 bases from J; junction bases left unmatched: 13. This CDR3 has 18 residues. The V gene's germline CDR1 is SEHNR and CDR2 FQNEAQ (reference sequence).

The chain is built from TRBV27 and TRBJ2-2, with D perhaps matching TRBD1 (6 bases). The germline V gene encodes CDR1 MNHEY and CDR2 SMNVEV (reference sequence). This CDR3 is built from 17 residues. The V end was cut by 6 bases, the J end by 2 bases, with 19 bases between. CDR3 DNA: TGTGCCAGCAGAGAGGGGGACGCCCCAATAAACACCGGGGAGCTGTTTTTT. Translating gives CASREGDAPINTGELFF.

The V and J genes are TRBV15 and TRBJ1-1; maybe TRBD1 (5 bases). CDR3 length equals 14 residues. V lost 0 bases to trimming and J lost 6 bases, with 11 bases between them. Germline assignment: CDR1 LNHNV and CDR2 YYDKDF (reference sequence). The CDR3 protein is CATSRENRGSEAFF. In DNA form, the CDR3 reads TGTGCCACCAGCAGAGAGAACCGGGGGTCTGAAGCTTTCTTT.

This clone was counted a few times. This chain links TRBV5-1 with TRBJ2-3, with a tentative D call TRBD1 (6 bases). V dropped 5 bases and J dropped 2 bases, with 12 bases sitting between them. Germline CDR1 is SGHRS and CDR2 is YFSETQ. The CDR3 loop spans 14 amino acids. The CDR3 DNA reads TGCGCCAGCAGGCTACAGGGATACACAGATACGCAGTATTTT. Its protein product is CASRLQGYTDTQYF.

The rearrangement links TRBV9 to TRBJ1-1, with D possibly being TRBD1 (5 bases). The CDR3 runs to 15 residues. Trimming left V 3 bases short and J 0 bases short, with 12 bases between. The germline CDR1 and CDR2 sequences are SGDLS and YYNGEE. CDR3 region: CASSATQGVNTEAFF. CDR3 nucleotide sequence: TGTGCCAGCAGCGCAACTCAAGGGGTGAACACTGAAGCTTTCTTT.

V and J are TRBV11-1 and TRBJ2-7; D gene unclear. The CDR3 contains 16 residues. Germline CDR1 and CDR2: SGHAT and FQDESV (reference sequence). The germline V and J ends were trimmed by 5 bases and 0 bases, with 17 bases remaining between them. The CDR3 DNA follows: TGTGCCAGCAGCCCCCCGACCCATATGGTCTCCTACGAGCAGTACTTC. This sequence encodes CASSPPTHMVSYEQYF.

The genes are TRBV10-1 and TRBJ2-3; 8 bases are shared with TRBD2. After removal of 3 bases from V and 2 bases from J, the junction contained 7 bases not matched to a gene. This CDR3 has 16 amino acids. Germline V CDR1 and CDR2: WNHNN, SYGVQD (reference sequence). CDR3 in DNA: TGCGCCAGCAGTGATCGGTTAGCGGGATTCACAGATACGCAGTATTTT. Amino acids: CASSDRLAGFTDTQYF.

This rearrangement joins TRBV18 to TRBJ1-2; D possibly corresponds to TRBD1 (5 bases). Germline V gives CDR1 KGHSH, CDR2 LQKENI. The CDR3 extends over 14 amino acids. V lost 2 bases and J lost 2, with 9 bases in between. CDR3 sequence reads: CASSPEGANYGYTF. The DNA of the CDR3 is TGTGCCAGCTCACCAGAAGGGGCGAACTATGGCTACACCTTC.

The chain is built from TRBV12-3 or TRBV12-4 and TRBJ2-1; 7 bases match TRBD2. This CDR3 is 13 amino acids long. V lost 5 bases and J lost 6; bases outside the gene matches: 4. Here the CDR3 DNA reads TGTGCCAGCAGTCGCGGGACTACCAATGAGCAGTTCTTC. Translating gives CASSRGTTNEQFF.

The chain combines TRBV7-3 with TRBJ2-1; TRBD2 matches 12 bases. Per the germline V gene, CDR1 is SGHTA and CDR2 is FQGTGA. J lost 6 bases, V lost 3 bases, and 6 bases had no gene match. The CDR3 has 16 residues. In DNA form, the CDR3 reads TGTGCCAGCAGCTTCTCTAGCGGGGGGGAACCCAATGAGCAGTTCTTC. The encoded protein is CASSFSSGGEPNEQFF.

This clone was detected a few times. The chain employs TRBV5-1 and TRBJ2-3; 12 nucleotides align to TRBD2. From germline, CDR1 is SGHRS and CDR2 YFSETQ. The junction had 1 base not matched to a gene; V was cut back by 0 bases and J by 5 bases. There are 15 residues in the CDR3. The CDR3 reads CASSLEGLAGDTQYF. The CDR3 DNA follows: TGCGCCAGCAGCTTGGAGGGACTAGCGGGAGATACGCAGTATTTT.

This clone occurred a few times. The CDR3 loop reads CATSGGAETQYF. The CDR3 DNA sequence: TGTGCCACCAGTGGAGGGGCGGAGACCCAGTACTTC. The J gene is TRBJ2-5, the V gene TRBV24-1; either TRBD1 or TRBD2 may supply D (5 bases each). The CDR3 length is 12 residues. Germline loops: CDR1 KGHDR, CDR2 SFDVKD. Trimming shortened V by 5 bases and J by 5 bases, and 8 bases separated the two germline ends.